These 20 T cell receptor beta chains were all obtained from the same sample, sequenced in a study of blood T cell repertoires in COVID-19. The table came from immunoSEQ multiplex PCR; TCRdb's copy has only in-frame clones and leaves some out. The sample has around 320,000 clones, over 85% seen once; the top ten hold roughly 2.8%. Sequenced input: PBMCs or T cells enriched from blood (not recorded which). All receptors derive from a woman aged 45 to 65 who had been exposed to COVID-19.

The chain couples TRBV11-2 to TRBJ1-1; no firm D call. V gave up 1 base and J gave up 1 base, with 10 bases separating them. This CDR3 is built from 15 residues. Germline CDR1 is SGHAT and CDR2 is FQNNGV. In nucleotides, the CDR3 is TGTGCCAGCAGCTTAGTTCCGGCAGGGAACACTGAAGCTTTCTTT. Translated: CASSLVPAGNTEAFF.

This chain uses TRBV18 with TRBJ1-2; 10 bases map to TRBD1. V trimming: 3 bases; J trimming: 7 bases; junction bases outside the gene matches: 2. The germline gives CDR1 KGHSH, CDR2 LQKENI. The CDR3 has 13 amino acids. The CDR3 nucleotides read TGTGCCAGCTCACCCCGGGACAGGGGTGGCTACACCTTC. As protein: CASSPRDRGGYTF.

The J gene is TRBJ2-1, the V gene TRBV5-5, with TRBD1 as a possible D gene (6 bases). The germline V and J ends were trimmed by 3 bases and 3 bases, with 7 bases remaining between them. Per the germline V gene, CDR1 is SGHKS and CDR2 is YYEKEE (reference sequence). The CDR3 runs to 13 residues. CDR3 in DNA: TGTGCCAGCAGCTGGACAGACTACAATGAGCAGTTCTTC. It codes for CASSWTDYNEQFF.

The rearrangement joins TRBV7-9 to TRBJ2-7; TRBD1 aligns across 10 bases. V was pared by 2 bases and J by 2 bases, with 6 bases of the junction left unmatched. This CDR3 comprises 16 residues. Germline V gene data show CDR1 as SEHNR and CDR2 as FQNEAQ (reference sequence). CDR3 bases: TGTGCCAGCAGCTTACTTCCGGGACAGGGGACCTACGAGCAGTACTTC. Amino acid sequence: CASSLLPGQGTYEQYF.

The chain has TRBV19 and TRBJ1-2; a weak D match, TRBD1 (5 bases). Germline loops: CDR1 LNHDA, CDR2 SQIVND (reference sequence). Trimming removed 6 bases at V and 1 base at J, with 15 bases between. This CDR3 contains 15 residues. The CDR3 reads CASRARQGLNYGYTF. The CDR3 DNA follows: TGTGCCAGTAGGGCTCGTCAGGGCCTTAACTATGGCTACACCTTC.

This clone was seen only once. The chain has TRBV5-8 and TRBJ2-3; the D gene is possibly TRBD1 (6 bases). The CDR3 sequence is 15 residues long. Trimming cost V 4 bases and J 2 bases, with 14 bases left between them. The germline V gene has CDR1 SGHTS and CDR2 YDEGEE. CDR3 sequence (DNA): TGTGCCAGCAGCCCTGGTAGGGGGTTCACAGATACGCAGTATTTT. It specifies CASSPGRGFTDTQYF.

V usage is TRBV13 and J usage is TRBJ2-5, with a possible D match to TRBD1 (6 bases). Germline V lookup: CDR1 PRHDT, CDR2 FYEKMQ (reference sequence). Trimming pared 6 bases from V and 5 bases from J, leaving 10 bases between. The CDR3 extends over 12 amino acids. Written as DNA, the CDR3 is TGTGCCAGCAGAAGAGGGGGTGAGACCCAGTACTTC. Its protein product is CASRRGGETQYF.

The chain joins TRBV19 to TRBJ1-1, with 8 bases aligning to TRBD1. This CDR3 is built from 12 residues. Germline CDR1 is LNHDA and CDR2 is SQIVND (reference sequence). J was trimmed by 4 bases and V by 8 bases; bases with no gene match: 3. For the CDR3, the DNA is TGTGCCAGTGGGGGGACAGGCACTGAAGCTTTCTTT. Translated: CASGGTGTEAFF.

V usage is TRBV28 and J usage is TRBJ2-5, with 7 bases identical to TRBD2. The CDR3 spans 15 residues. J lost 3 bases, V lost 1 base, and 5 bases had no gene match. Germline loops: CDR1 MDHEN, CDR2 SYDVKM. In DNA, the CDR3 is TGTGCCAGCAGTTTATTGGCTAGCGGCGAAGAGACCCAGTACTTC. Protein product: CASSLLASGEETQYF.

The chain has TRBV13 and TRBJ1-1, with TRBD1 matching 10 bases. V lost 5 bases and J lost 5; bases outside the gene matches: 14. This CDR3 has 17 residues. Germline-derived CDR1 and CDR2 are PRHDT and FYEKMQ (reference sequence). This CDR3 is CASSPHRDRGWETEAFF. Here the CDR3 DNA reads TGTGCCAGCAGCCCACACCGGGACAGGGGTTGGGAAACTGAAGCTTTCTTT.

The J gene is TRBJ2-1, the V gene TRBV6-5; 7 positions agree with TRBD2. The germline CDR1 and CDR2 sequences are MNHEY and SVGAGI. V shed 8 bases and J 6 bases; nucleotides not matched to a gene: 7. The CDR3 runs to 13 residues. CDR3 amino acids: CASGGGLINEQFF. The CDR3 bases are TGTGCCAGCGGGGGGGGACTTATCAATGAGCAGTTCTTC.

In its sample, this clone was seen once. CDR3 sequence reads: CASSPTGGAAWREQYF. CDR3 coding DNA: TGTGCCAGCAGCCCGACCGGGGGGGCCGCCTGGAGGGAGCAGTACTTC. The chain couples TRBV27 to TRBJ2-7, with 8 positions matching TRBD2. From germline, CDR1 is MNHEY and CDR2 SMNVEV (reference sequence). The junction had 17 bases not matched to a gene; V was cut back by 6 bases and J by 7 bases. CDR3 length: 16 amino acids.

This chain connects TRBV4-1 to TRBJ2-3, with TRBD1 identical over 7 bases. Germline CDR1 MGHRA, CDR2 YSYEKL. The J segment lost 2 bases and the V segment lost 1 base, leaving 6 bases of the junction unmatched. CDR3 size: 16 residues. The DNA for the CDR3 is TGCGCCAGCAGCCAAGGGGGCAGGGGGATCACAGATACGCAGTATTTT. It specifies CASSQGGRGITDTQYF.

The genes are TRBV6-2 or TRBV6-3 and TRBJ1-2; D uncertain. The CDR3 totals 13 residues. Germline-derived CDR1 and CDR2 are MNHEY and SVGEGT. Between the trimmed V and J ends, which lost 2 bases and 4 bases, there was a span of 8 bases. CDR3 DNA sequence: TGTGCCAGCAGTTACGGAGCTGGCTATGGCTACACCTTC. Translating gives CASSYGAGYGYTF.

The chain combines TRBV6-1 with TRBJ1-2; TRBD1 aligns across 8 bases. V lost 1 base to trimming and J lost 13 bases; unmatched junction nucleotides: 8. This CDR3 comprises 13 residues. From germline, CDR1 is MNHNS and CDR2 SASEGT. The CDR3 DNA reads as TGTGCCAGCAGTGAAGGGGGACAGGCGGCGGCCACCTTC. Protein product: CASSEGGQAAATF.

This rearrangement joins TRBV5-1 to TRBJ2-7; 10 bases are shared with TRBD1. Looked up from germline, CDR1 is SGHRS and CDR2 is YFSETQ. The CDR3 runs to 19 residues. V trimming: 0 bases; J trimming: 4 bases; junction bases outside the gene matches: 16. CDR3 in DNA: TGCGCCAGCAGCTTGGGCGGGACAGGGGCAATCCTTCGTCAATACGAGCAGTACTTC. Translated, it gives CASSLGGTGAILRQYEQYF.

The chain is built from TRBV27 and TRBJ2-7; D possibly corresponds to TRBD1 (5 bases). Germline assignment: CDR1 MNHEY and CDR2 SMNVEV (reference sequence). The CDR3 consists of 14 residues. V lost 6 bases and J lost 0, with 12 bases in between. The CDR3 region is CASRTTVISYEQYF. The CDR3 DNA is TGTGCCAGCAGGACGACAGTTATCTCCTACGAGCAGTACTTC.

This clone was detected only a few times. The chain couples TRBV29-1 to TRBJ1-2; 8 nucleotides line up with TRBD1. Germline loops: CDR1 SQVTM, CDR2 ANQGSEA. CDR3 length: 11 residues. With V trimmed by 7 bases and J by 8 bases, 6 bases remained unmatched. The CDR3 DNA follows: TGCAGCGGTACGGACAGGGCCGGCTACACCTTC. Protein: CSGTDRAGYTF.

The rearrangement joins TRBV5-4 to TRBJ1-6, with D possibly TRBD1 on 5 matching bases. Trimming left V 2 bases short and J 3 bases short, with 9 bases between. The CDR3 runs 15 residues. Germline V CDR1 and CDR2: SGHNT, YYREEE (reference sequence). Here the CDR3 reads CASSFDSYYNSPLHF. In DNA form, the CDR3 reads TGTGCCAGCAGCTTCGACAGTTACTATAATTCACCCCTCCACTTT.

The gene calls are TRBV6-5 and TRBJ2-2; 7 bases are a match to TRBD2. With 6 bases clipped from V and 4 bases from J, the junction kept 8 bases outside the gene matches. This CDR3 has 15 amino acids. In germline, CDR1 is MNHEY, CDR2 SVGAGI. CDR3 sequence reads: CASSRAGDSTGELFF. The CDR3 bases are TGTGCCAGCAGCCGCGCGGGGGATAGCACCGGGGAGCTGTTTTTT.